The 15 T cell receptor beta chains below all came from one sample that was sequenced in a study of CD8+CD57+ T cells in acquired aplastic anemia. Profiles of TCR beta VDJ and CDR3 were generated from a genomic DNA template. TCRdb used MiXCR to reprocess the reads, holding one entry per CDR3 protein. The data contain about 98,000 distinct CDR3 sequences, approximately 73% of them seen just once; the ten biggest clones take up 65%. Patients picked for sequencing had shown CD8+CD57+ cell expansion detected by flow cytometry. Sequencing was carried out using sorted CD4+, CD8+, or CD8+CD57+ T cells (not recorded which) from PBMCs. The source is a human donor with aplastic anemia.

The chain uses TRBV6-1 and TRBJ1-5; TRBD1 might be the D (5 bases). V dropped 2 bases and J dropped 0 bases, with 11 bases sitting between them. The germline CDR1 and CDR2 sequences are MNHNS and SASEGT. The CDR3 runs to 16 residues. The CDR3 coding sequence is TGTGCCAGCAGTGAATTGGGGGGGTATAGCAATCAGCCCCAGCATTTT. Amino acid sequence: CASSELGGYSNQPQHF.

In its sample, this clonotype was seen many times. The chain links TRBV7-8 to TRBJ2-3; D might be TRBD2 (5 bases). Trimming removed 3 bases from V and 0 bases from J, with 16 bases in between. CDR1 is SGHVS and CDR2 is FQNEAQ in the germline V gene. The CDR3 is made up of 17 amino acids. As DNA, the CDR3 is TGTGCCAGCAGCTTCCCAGAGAGCGGCGATAGCACAGATACGCAGTATTTT. Protein: CASSFPESGDSTDTQYF.

This chain uses TRBV20-1 with TRBJ2-3, with 11 bases matching TRBD2. V gave up 0 bases and J gave up 6 bases; unmatched junction bases: 17. The CDR3 has 19 amino acids. Germline CDR1 is DFQATT and CDR2 is SNEGSKA (reference sequence). CDR3 sequence: CSARDPPVSGGAVTDTQYF. As DNA, the CDR3 is TGCAGTGCTAGAGATCCCCCCGTTAGCGGGGGGGCCGTCACGGATACGCAGTATTTT.

This rearrangement joins TRBV20-1 to TRBJ2-5; TRBD1 matches at 8 bases. V trimming: 4 bases; J trimming: 1 base; junction bases outside the gene matches: 8. Germline loops: CDR1 DFQATT, CDR2 SNEGSKA (reference sequence). This CDR3 is built from 15 residues. The CDR3 region is CSATTGQGSQETQYF. As DNA, the CDR3 is TGCAGTGCTACCACCGGACAGGGAAGCCAAGAGACCCAGTACTTC.

The chain couples TRBV20-1 to TRBJ1-1, with TRBD1 identical over 7 bases. Germline values: CDR1 DFQATT, CDR2 SNEGSKA (reference sequence). CDR3 size: 12 residues. DNA for the CDR3: TGCCGGGGCCGAGCAGGGGGTTCAAGAGCTTTCTTT. The encoded protein is CRGRAGGSRAFF.

This clonotype was seen a handful of times. The J gene is TRBJ2-7, the V gene TRBV2, with D perhaps matching TRBD2 (6 bases). In germline, CDR1 is SNHLY, CDR2 FYNNEI. V lost 8 bases and J lost 3, with 17 bases in between. The CDR3 extends over 14 amino acids. DNA for the CDR3: TGTGCCAGCGGTGCTAAGCGGGCCGACTACGAGCAGTACTTC. It specifies CASGAKRADYEQYF.

The J gene is TRBJ2-7, the V gene TRBV10-3; 8 bases line up with TRBD1. The CDR3 contains 14 residues. V was pared by 6 bases and J by 1 base, with 5 bases of the junction left unmatched. Per the germline V gene, CDR1 is ENHRY and CDR2 is SYGVKD. The CDR3 nucleotides read TGTGCCATCAGAAGGACAGGGAGATCCTACGAGCAGTACTTC. Translation gives CAIRRTGRSYEQYF.

This chain links TRBV9 with TRBJ1-1, with D possibly matching TRBD1 (5 bases). The length of the CDR3 is 14 residues. Trimming stripped 2 bases from V and 1 base from J, with 9 bases between. Germline loops: CDR1 SGDLS, CDR2 YYNGEE. The CDR3 nucleotides are TGTGCCAGCAGCGTGGGACCGAGGAACACTGAAGCTTTCTTT. Translation gives CASSVGPRNTEAFF.

In DNA form, the CDR3 reads TGTGCCAGCAGCGCGGGGGACCGATATTCACCCCTCCACTTT. The encoded protein is CASSAGDRYSPLHF. The gene calls are TRBV9 and TRBJ1-6; tentatively, D is TRBD1 (5 bases). Germline CDR1 is SGDLS and CDR2 is YYNGEE. V gave up 3 bases and J gave up 8 bases, with 12 bases separating them. This CDR3 has 14 amino acids.

The chain carries TRBV20-1 and TRBJ1-2, with a possible D match to TRBD1 (5 bases). The CDR3 length is 11 residues. The germline V and J ends were trimmed by 3 bases and 5 bases, with 7 bases remaining between them. CDR1 is DFQATT and CDR2 is SNEGSKA in the germline V gene (reference sequence). CDR3: CSARGGYGYTF. CDR3 nucleotides: TGCAGTGCTAGGGGGGGGTATGGCTACACCTTC.

The chain joins TRBV19 to TRBJ1-1; D might be TRBD1 (5 bases). This CDR3 contains 14 residues. The V gene lost 3 bases and the J gene lost 4 bases, with 12 bases spanning the gap. Germline assignment: CDR1 LNHDA and CDR2 SQIVND (reference sequence). The chain's CDR3 is CASSMQGRGTEAFF. The CDR3 DNA reads TGTGCCAGTAGTATGCAGGGTCGGGGCACTGAAGCTTTCTTT.

J is TRBJ1-2 and V is TRBV10-2; 8 nucleotides line up with TRBD1. The junction had 4 bases not matched to a gene; V was cut back by 2 bases and J by 8 bases. The length of the CDR3 is 13 residues. Germline V gene sequence: CDR1 WSHSY, CDR2 SAAADI. In DNA form, the CDR3 reads TGCGCCAGCAGTGAGACAGGGGGACGAGGCTACACCTTC. This translates into CASSETGGRGYTF.

The chain uses TRBV29-1 and TRBJ2-7; D might be TRBD2 (5 bases). The V gene's germline CDR1 is SQVTM and CDR2 ANQGSEA. This CDR3 has 12 residues. V lost 3 bases and J lost 5, with 11 bases in between. This CDR3 reads CSVDEGYDEQYF. CDR3 in DNA: TGCAGCGTTGATGAGGGTTATGACGAGCAGTACTTC.

CDR3 sequence (DNA): TGTGCCACCAGTGATTTGGGAGGCCAAGAGACCCAGTACTTC. This encodes CATSDLGGQETQYF. The chain combines TRBV24-1 with TRBJ2-5, with TRBD2 as a possible D gene (5 bases). Trimming cost V 0 bases and J 1 base, with 5 bases left between them. The germline V gene encodes CDR1 KGHDR and CDR2 SFDVKD. The CDR3 length is 14 residues.

CDR3: CASSLYGGTGELFF. CDR3 nucleotides: TGCGCCAGCAGCTTGTACGGGGGCACCGGGGAGCTGTTTTTT. V is TRBV5-1 and J is TRBJ2-2; perhaps TRBD2 as D (6 bases). Germline V gives CDR1 SGHRS, CDR2 YFSETQ. The CDR3 covers 14 residues. Trimming stripped 1 base from V and 4 bases from J, with 8 bases between.